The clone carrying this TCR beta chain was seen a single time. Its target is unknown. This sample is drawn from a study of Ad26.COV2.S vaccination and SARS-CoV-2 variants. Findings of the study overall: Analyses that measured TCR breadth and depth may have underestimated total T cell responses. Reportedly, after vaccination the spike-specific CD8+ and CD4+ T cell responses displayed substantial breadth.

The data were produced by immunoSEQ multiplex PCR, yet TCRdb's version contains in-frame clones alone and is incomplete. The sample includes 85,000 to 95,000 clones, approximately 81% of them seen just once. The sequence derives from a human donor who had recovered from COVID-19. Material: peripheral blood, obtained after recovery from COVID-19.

The CDR3 coding sequence is TGCGCCAGCAGCTTGGCTACCGGGGTATGGCAAGAGACCCAGTACTTC. This encodes CASSLATGVWQETQYF. This chain connects TRBV5-1 to TRBJ2-5, with D maybe TRBD2 (5 bases). With 0 bases removed from V and 2 bases from J, the gap between germline ends came to 14 bases. This CDR3 is 16 amino acids long. Germline-derived CDR1 and CDR2 are SGHRS and YFSETQ.